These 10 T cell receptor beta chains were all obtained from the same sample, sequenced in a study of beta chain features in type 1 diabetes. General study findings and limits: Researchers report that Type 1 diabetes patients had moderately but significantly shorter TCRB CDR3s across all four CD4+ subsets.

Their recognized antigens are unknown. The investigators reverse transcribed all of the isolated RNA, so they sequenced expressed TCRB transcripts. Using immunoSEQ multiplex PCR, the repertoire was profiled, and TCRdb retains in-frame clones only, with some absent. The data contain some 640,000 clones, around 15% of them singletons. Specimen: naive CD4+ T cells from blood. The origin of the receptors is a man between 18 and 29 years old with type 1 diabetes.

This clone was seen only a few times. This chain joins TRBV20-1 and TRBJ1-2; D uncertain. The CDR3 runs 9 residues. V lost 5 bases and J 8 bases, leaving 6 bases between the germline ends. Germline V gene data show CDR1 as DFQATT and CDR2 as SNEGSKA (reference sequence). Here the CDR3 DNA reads TGCAGTGCTCCAGCGGGCTACACCTTC. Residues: CSAPAGYTF.

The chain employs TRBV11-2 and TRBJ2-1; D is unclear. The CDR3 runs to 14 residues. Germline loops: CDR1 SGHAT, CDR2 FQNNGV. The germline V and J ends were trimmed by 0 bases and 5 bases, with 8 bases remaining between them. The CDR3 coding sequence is TGTGCCAGCAGCTTAGACAGACCCGACAATGAGCAGTTCTTC. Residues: CASSLDRPDNEQFF.

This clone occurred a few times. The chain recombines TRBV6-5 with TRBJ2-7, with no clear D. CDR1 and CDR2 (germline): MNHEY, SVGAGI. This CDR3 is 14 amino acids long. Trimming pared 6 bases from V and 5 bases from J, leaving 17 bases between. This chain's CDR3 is CASSLTSIRDEQYF. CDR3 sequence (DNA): TGTGCCAGCAGCCTGACATCCATACGGGACGAGCAGTACTTC.

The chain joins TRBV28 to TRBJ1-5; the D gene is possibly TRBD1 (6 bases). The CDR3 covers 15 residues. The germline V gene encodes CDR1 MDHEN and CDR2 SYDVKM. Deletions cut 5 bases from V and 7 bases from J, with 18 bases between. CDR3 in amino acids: CASSRTKTGFQPQHF. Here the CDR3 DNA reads TGTGCCAGCAGTCGAACGAAAACAGGGTTCCAGCCCCAGCATTTT.

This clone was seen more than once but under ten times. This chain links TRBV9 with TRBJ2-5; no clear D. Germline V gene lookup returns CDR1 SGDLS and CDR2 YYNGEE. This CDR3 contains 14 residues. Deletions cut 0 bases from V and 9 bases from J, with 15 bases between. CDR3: CASSVEAGQVPQYF. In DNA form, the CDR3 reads TGTGCCAGCAGCGTAGAGGCAGGTCAAGTACCCCAGTACTTC. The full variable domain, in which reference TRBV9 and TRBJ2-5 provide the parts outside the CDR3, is DSGVTQTPKHLITATGQRVTLRCSPRSGDLSVYWYQQSLDQGLQFLIQYYNGEERAKGNILERFSAQQFPDLHSELNLSSLELGDSALYFCASSVEAGQVPQYFGPGTRLLVL.

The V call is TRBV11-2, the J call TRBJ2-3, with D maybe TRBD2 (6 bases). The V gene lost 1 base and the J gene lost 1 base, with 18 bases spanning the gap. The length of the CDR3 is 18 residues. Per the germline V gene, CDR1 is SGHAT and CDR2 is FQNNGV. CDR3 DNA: TGTGCCAGCAGCTTAGGCGCTGCGGCCGGGACTCGCACAGATACGCAGTATTTT. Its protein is CASSLGAAAGTRTDTQYF. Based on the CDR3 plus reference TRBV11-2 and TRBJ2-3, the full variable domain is EAGVAQSPRYKIIEKRQSVAFWCNPISGHATLYWYQQILGQGPKLLIQFQNNGVVDDSQLPKDRFSAERLKGVDSTLKIQPAKLEDSAVYLCASSLGAAAGTRTDTQYFGPGTRLTVL.

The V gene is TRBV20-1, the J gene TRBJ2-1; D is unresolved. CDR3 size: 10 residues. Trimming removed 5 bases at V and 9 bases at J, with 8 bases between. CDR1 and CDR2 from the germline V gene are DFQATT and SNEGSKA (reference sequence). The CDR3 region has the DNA TGCAGTGCTCCGGTCCTTGAGCAGTTCTTC. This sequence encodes CSAPVLEQFF.

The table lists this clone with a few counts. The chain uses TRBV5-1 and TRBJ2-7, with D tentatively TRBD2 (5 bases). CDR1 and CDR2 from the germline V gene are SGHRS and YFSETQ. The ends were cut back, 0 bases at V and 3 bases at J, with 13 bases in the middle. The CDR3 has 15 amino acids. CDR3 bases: TGCGCCAGCAGCTTGGAAGGGAGAGGTGGCTACGAGCAGTACTTC. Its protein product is CASSLEGRGGYEQYF.

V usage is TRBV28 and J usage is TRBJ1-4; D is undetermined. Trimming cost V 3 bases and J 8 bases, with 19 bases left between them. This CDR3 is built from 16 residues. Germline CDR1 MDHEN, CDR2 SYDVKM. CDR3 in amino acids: CASSLGAGPPGEKLFF. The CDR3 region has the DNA TGTGCCAGCAGTTTGGGAGCCGGACCGCCGGGCGAAAAACTGTTTTTT. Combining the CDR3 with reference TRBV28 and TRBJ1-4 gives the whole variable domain DVKVTQSSRYLVKRTGEKVFLECVQDMDHENMFWYRQDPGLGLRLIYFSYDVKMKEKGDIPEGYSVSREKKERFSLILESASTNQTSMYLCASSLGAGPPGEKLFFGSGTQLSVL.

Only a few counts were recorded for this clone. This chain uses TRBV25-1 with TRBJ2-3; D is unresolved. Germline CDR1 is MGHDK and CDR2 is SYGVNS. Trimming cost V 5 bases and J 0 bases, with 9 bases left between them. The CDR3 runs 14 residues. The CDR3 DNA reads TGTGCCAGCAGTTTAGACCCGAGCACAGATACGCAGTATTTT. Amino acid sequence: CASSLDPSTDTQYF.